This is a list of T cell receptor beta chains from one sample in a study of T cells expressing NK-cell markers. TCRdb reprocessed the 5' RACE reads and reports one entry per CDR3 protein, with no DNA. Here the sample table reports a few hundred thousand distinct CDR3 sequences. Sequencing was done on a sample of blood T cells: a sorted CD56 or NKG2C T cell subset, CD4+ or CD8+ T cells, or bulk PBMC T cells (not recorded which). These receptors all come from a man aged 18 to 30 in good health. The CDR3 runs from the conserved cysteine through the conserved F or W.

v_gene: TRBV20-1; j_gene: TRBJ2-7; CDR3aa: CSARDRRQSSYEQYF
v_gene: TRBV29-1; j_gene: TRBJ2-2; CDR3aa: CSVTIGGFWSGELFF
v_gene: TRBV6-1; j_gene: TRBJ1-5; CDR3aa: CASRWEGRASNQPQHF
v_gene: TRBV2; j_gene: TRBJ1-1; CDR3aa: CASSGQGRNTEAFF
v_gene: TRBV18; j_gene: TRBJ1-1; CDR3aa: CASSPPPPSHGGTEAFF
v_gene: TRBV15; j_gene: TRBJ2-7; CDR3aa: CATSSALRNEQYF
v_gene: TRBV12-3/TRBV12-4; j_gene: TRBJ2-5; CDR3aa: CASRDIKTQYF
v_gene: TRBV6-1; j_gene: TRBJ2-3; CDR3aa: CASSESNADTQYF
v_gene: TRBV12-3/TRBV12-4; j_gene: TRBJ2-1; CDR3aa: CASSPGLAGIDEQFF
v_gene: TRBV6-5; j_gene: TRBJ1-1; CDR3aa: CASSPGGAEAFF
v_gene: TRBV27; j_gene: TRBJ2-3; CDR3aa: CASSFNSEMSTDTQYF
v_gene: TRBV12-3/TRBV12-4; j_gene: TRBJ2-1; CDR3aa: CASSLTRDNEQFF
v_gene: TRBV29-1; j_gene: TRBJ2-1; CDR3aa: CSAVARGGFDYNEQFF